This T cell receptor (beta chain) was identified in a study of blood T cell repertoires in COVID-19. Turning to the study itself: The United States, Italy and Spain were the sources of the acute and convalescent COVID-19 samples. T cells, B-cell-depleted T cells, or PBMCs provided the cDNA or gDNA that served as material.

This clone was counted a single time. Study processing details: Scientists estimated how many nucleated cells there were by amplifying reference gene primers. Produced via immunoSEQ multiplex PCR; TCRdb's table is partial and in-frame only. V and J calls and clone size come straight from that table; D and trimming were deduced from the DNA. The sample yields 120,000 to 150,000 clones, under 85% seen once. The sample consisted of peripheral blood. This clonotype originated in a man between 50 and 59 years old with active or convalescent COVID-19.

The CDR3 sequence is CASSVVGDSPGNVLTF. The CDR3 nucleotides read TGTGCCAGCAGCGTAGTGGGGGACAGCCCGGGCAACGTCCTGACTTTC. This chain uses TRBV9 with TRBJ2-6, with 7 bases that match TRBD1. V lost 0 bases, J lost 9 bases, and 9 bases stayed unmatched. Germline V gives CDR1 SGDLS, CDR2 YYNGEE. There are 16 residues in the CDR3.